These 15 T cell receptor beta chains were sequenced from one sample in a study of T cells after yellow fever vaccination. Via MiXCR, TCRdb re-called the 5' RACE reads, giving one row per CDR3 protein. The data contain around 350,000 distinct CDR3 sequences, approximately 10% of them singletons. The sample here was PBMCs, taken on the day of the first yellow fever vaccination. Every receptor here comes from a man aged 18-30 years who received the YFV17D yellow fever vaccine.

This chain uses TRBV7-2 with TRBJ1-6; D may be TRBD1 (5 bases). The germline V gene encodes CDR1 SGHTA and CDR2 FQGNSA. CDR3 size: 16 residues. The germline V and J ends were trimmed by 1 base and 1 base, with 8 bases remaining between them. CDR3 loop: CASSLVGASYNSPLHF. For the CDR3, the DNA is TGTGCCAGCAGCTTAGTAGGGGCTTCCTATAATTCACCCCTCCACTTT.

V and J are TRBV9 and TRBJ2-2; D ambiguous. The germline V gene has CDR1 SGDLS and CDR2 YYNGEE. Between the trimmed V and J ends, which lost 4 bases and 6 bases, there was a span of 7 bases. The CDR3 totals 12 residues. The CDR3 is CASSPNSGELFF. DNA for the CDR3: TGTGCCAGCAGCCCGAATTCCGGGGAGCTGTTTTTT.

The rearrangement joins TRBV7-6 to TRBJ2-1; the match to TRBD1 covers 7 bases. This CDR3 comprises 14 residues. From germline, CDR1 is SGHVS and CDR2 FNYEAQ. J gave up 5 bases and V 1 base, and 2 bases lay outside the gene matches. The CDR3: CASSLVGGNNEQFF. CDR3 coding DNA: TGTGCCAGCAGCTTAGTAGGGGGCAACAATGAGCAGTTCTTC.

A few counts support this clonotype. The chain has TRBV11-3 and TRBJ2-3; unclear D gene. This CDR3 spans 14 amino acids. Looked up from germline, CDR1 is SGHNT and CDR2 is YENEEA. The V gene lost 4 bases and the J gene lost 2 bases, with 10 bases spanning the gap. This chain's CDR3 is CASSSGPNTDTQYF. The CDR3 DNA follows: TGTGCCAGCAGCTCTGGACCGAACACAGATACGCAGTATTTT.

The chain uses TRBV4-2 and TRBJ2-1; D unresolved. Germline V CDR1 and CDR2: LGHNA, YNFKEQ. V lost 8 bases, J lost 5 bases, and 16 bases lay in between. The CDR3 length is 14 residues. CDR3 sequence reads: CASSSLVGNNEQFF. The CDR3, as DNA: TGTGCCAGCTCATCCCTGGTAGGGAACAATGAGCAGTTCTTC.

This clonotype was recorded a few times. The CDR3 nucleotides read TGTGCTAGTGTCCTGATTCCCGGGGAGCTGTTTTTT. This translates into CASVLIPGELFF. This chain links TRBV12-5 with TRBJ2-2; D gene unclear. Trimming removed 7 bases at V and 6 bases at J, with 9 bases between. Germline V lookup: CDR1 LGHNT, CDR2 FRNRAP. The CDR3 length is 12 residues.

This clonotype was seen only a few times. This rearrangement joins TRBV5-1 to TRBJ2-7; TRBD2 matches 13 bases. Germline V gives CDR1 SGHRS, CDR2 YFSETQ. This CDR3 has 18 amino acids. J lost 0 bases, V lost 4 bases, and 10 bases had no gene match. The CDR3 sequence: CASSLRGTSGALSYEQYF. CDR3 in DNA: TGCGCCAGCAGCCTACGCGGGACTAGCGGGGCCCTCTCCTACGAGCAGTACTTC.

The chain couples TRBV27 to TRBJ2-3; no definite D call. CDR1 and CDR2 (germline): MNHEY, SMNVEV (reference sequence). This CDR3 is built from 12 residues. The ends were cut back, 5 bases at V and 4 bases at J, with 7 bases in the middle. Here the CDR3 reads CASSAPADTQYF. CDR3 nucleotides: TGTGCCAGCAGTGCCCCAGCAGATACGCAGTATTTT.

This clonotype was observed many times. The J gene is TRBJ2-1, the V gene TRBV7-2, with TRBD1 matching 7 bases. CDR1 and CDR2 from the germline V gene are SGHTA and FQGNSA. The CDR3 length is 16 residues. Trimming at V came to 5 bases and at J to 4 bases, leaving 11 bases not matched to a gene. DNA for the CDR3: TGTGCCAGCAGCCCGTTACAGGGGATGAGTTACAATGAGCAGTTCTTC. As protein: CASSPLQGMSYNEQFF.

This clonotype was counted a few times. The V call is TRBV4-3, the J call TRBJ2-2; no clear D gene. The CDR3 is 15 amino acids. The V end lost 4 bases, the J end lost 2 bases, and 11 bases lay between the germline ends. Germline assignment: CDR1 LGHNA and CDR2 YSLEER. The CDR3 DNA is TGCGCCAGCAGCCGCCAGACTGGAAACACCGGGGAGCTGTTTTTT. It is translated as CASSRQTGNTGELFF.

A few counts support this clonotype. The chain carries TRBV14 and TRBJ2-2; D not certain. Per the germline V gene, CDR1 is SGHDN and CDR2 is FVKESK. The CDR3 consists of 13 residues. V was shortened by 0 bases and J by 6 bases, with 5 bases between the two germline ends. Here the CDR3 DNA reads TGTGCCAGCAGCCAAGATTTGGCCGGGGAGCTGTTTTTT. Its translation: CASSQDLAGELFF.

This clonotype was detected only a few times. The chain links TRBV6-5 to TRBJ2-1, with D unresolved. The germline V gene encodes CDR1 MNHEY and CDR2 SVGAGI. The length of the CDR3 is 14 residues. Trimming removed 0 bases at V and 7 bases at J, with 10 bases between. CDR3 region: CASSYSASMNEQFF. The CDR3 nucleotides are TGTGCCAGCAGTTACTCGGCCAGTATGAATGAGCAGTTCTTC.

In this sample, this clonotype turned up a few times. The rearrangement joins TRBV3-1 to TRBJ2-1; 10 bases fit TRBD2. CDR1 LGHDT and CDR2 YNNKEL come from the germline V gene (reference sequence). V lost 6 bases and J lost 5; bases outside the gene matches: 7. This CDR3 is built from 15 residues. CDR3 DNA sequence: TGTGCCAGCAGGCGTCTAGCGGGGGTCGACAATGAGCAGTTCTTC. This gives the protein CASRRLAGVDNEQFF.

Only a few counts were recorded for this clonotype. The V and J genes are TRBV5-1 and TRBJ2-1; a weak D match, TRBD2 (6 bases). There are 16 residues in the CDR3. Per germline, CDR1 SGHRS and CDR2 YFSETQ. Trimming pared 4 bases from V and 4 bases from J, leaving 18 bases between. The CDR3 region has the DNA TGCGCCAGCAGCCAGATCCCCGGGACTGCTTACAATGAGCAGTTCTTC. It is translated as CASSQIPGTAYNEQFF.

The V gene is TRBV19, the J gene TRBJ2-5; tentative D call: TRBD2 (6 bases). The germline gives CDR1 LNHDA, CDR2 SQIVND (reference sequence). CDR3 length equals 15 residues. Trimming took 3 bases from V and 3 from J, leaving 14 bases between them. CDR3 sequence (DNA): TGTGCCAGTAGTATCCCGGGACTCCACGAAGAGACCCAGTACTTC. It specifies CASSIPGLHEETQYF.